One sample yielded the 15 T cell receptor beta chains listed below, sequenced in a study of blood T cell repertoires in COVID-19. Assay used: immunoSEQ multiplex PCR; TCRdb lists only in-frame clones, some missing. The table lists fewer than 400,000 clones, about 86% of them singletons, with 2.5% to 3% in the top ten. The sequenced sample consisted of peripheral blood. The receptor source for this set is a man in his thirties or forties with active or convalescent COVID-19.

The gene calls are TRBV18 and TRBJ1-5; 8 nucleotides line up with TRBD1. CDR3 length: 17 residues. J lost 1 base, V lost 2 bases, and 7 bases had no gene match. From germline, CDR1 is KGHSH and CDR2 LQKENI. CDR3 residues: CASSPYGRGLSNQPQHF. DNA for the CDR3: TGTGCCAGCTCACCATACGGCAGGGGGCTGAGCAATCAGCCCCAGCATTTT.

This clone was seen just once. The CDR3 reads CASSPVSGNTIYF. Written as DNA, the CDR3 is TGTGCCAGCAGCCCGGTCTCTGGAAACACCATATATTTT. The chain uses TRBV9 and TRBJ1-3; D ambiguous. Germline lookup yields CDR1 SGDLS and CDR2 YYNGEE. The CDR3 contains 13 residues. The germline V and J ends were trimmed by 4 bases and 0 bases, with 5 bases remaining between them.

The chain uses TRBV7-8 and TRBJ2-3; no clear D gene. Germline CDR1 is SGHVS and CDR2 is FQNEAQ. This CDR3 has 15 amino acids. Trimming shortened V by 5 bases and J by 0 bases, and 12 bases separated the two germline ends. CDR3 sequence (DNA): TGTGCCAGCAGCCAACCAGTATGGAGCACAGATACGCAGTATTTT. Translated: CASSQPVWSTDTQYF. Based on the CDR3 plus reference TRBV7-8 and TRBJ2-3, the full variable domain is GAGVSQSPRYKVAKRGQDVALRCDPISGHVSLFWYQQALGQGPEFLTYFQNEAQLDKSGLPSDRFFAERPEGSVSTLKIQRTQQEDSAVYLCASSQPVWSTDTQYFGPGTRLTVL.

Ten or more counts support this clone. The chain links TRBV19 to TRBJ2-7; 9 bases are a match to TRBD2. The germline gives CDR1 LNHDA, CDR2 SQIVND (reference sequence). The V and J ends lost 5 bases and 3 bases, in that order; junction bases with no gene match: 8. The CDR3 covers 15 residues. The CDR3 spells CASSLSSGRFYEQYF. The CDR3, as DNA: TGTGCCAGTAGTTTGTCCAGCGGGAGGTTCTACGAGCAGTACTTC.

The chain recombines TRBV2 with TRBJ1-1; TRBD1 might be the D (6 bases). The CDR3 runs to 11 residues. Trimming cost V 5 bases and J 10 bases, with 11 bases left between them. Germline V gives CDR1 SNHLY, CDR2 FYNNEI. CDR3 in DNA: TGTGCCAGCAGTACAGGGATTTCAGCTTTCTTT. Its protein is CASSTGISAFF.

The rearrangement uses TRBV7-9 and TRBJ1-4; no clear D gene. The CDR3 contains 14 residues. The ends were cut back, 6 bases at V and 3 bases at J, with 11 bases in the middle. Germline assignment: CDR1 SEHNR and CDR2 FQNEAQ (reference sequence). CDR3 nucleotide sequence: TGTGCCAGCAGTTTTGACGGAGCTAATGAAAAACTGTTTTTT. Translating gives CASSFDGANEKLFF.

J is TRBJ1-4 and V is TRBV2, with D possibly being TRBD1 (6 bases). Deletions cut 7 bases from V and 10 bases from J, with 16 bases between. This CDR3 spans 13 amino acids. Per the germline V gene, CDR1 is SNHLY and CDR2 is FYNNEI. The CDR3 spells CASILSGVGKLFF. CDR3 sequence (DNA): TGTGCCAGCATTTTGTCAGGGGTTGGAAAACTGTTTTTT.

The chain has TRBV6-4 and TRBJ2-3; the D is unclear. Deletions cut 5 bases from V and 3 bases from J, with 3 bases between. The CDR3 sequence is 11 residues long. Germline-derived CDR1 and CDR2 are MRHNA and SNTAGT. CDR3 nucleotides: TGTGCCAGCAGTCTAACAGATACGCAGTATTTT. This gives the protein CASSLTDTQYF.

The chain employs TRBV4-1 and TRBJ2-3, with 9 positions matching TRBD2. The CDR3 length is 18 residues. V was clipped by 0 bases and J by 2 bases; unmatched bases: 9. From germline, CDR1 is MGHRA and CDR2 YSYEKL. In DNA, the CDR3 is TGCGCCAGCAGCCAAGATCTCAGAGCGGGGGGACTCACAGATACGCAGTATTTT. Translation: CASSQDLRAGGLTDTQYF.

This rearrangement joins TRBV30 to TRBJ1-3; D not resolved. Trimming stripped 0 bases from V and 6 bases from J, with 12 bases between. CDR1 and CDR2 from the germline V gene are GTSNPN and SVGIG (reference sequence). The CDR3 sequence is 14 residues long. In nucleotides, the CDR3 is TGTGCCTGGAGTGTACTAGGTCCGTCAAACACCATATATTTT. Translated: CAWSVLGPSNTIYF. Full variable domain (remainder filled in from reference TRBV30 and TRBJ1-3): SQTIHQWPATLVQPVGSPLSLECTVEGTSNPNLYWYRQAAGRGLQLLFYSVGIGQISSEVPQNLSASRPQDRQFILSSKKLLLSDSGFYLCAWSVLGPSNTIYFGEGSWLTVV.

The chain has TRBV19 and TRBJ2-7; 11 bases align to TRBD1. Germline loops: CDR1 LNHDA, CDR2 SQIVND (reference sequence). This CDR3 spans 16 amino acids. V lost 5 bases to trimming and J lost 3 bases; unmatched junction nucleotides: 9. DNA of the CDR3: TGTGCCAGTAGTTCCCTCCCGGGACAGGGGGTCTACGAGCAGTACTTC. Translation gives CASSSLPGQGVYEQYF.

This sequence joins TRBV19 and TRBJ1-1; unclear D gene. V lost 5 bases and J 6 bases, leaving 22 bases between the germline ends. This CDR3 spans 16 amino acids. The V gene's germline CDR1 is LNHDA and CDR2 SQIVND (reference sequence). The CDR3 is CASSGPLGEQWAEAFF. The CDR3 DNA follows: TGTGCCAGTAGTGGCCCCCTCGGGGAACAATGGGCTGAAGCTTTCTTT. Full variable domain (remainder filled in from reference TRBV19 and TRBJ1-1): DGGITQSPKYLFRKEGQNVTLSCEQNLNHDAMYWYRQDPGQGLRLIYYSQIVNDFQKGDIAEGYSVSREKKESFPLTVTSAQKNPTAFYLCASSGPLGEQWAEAFFGQGTRLTVV.

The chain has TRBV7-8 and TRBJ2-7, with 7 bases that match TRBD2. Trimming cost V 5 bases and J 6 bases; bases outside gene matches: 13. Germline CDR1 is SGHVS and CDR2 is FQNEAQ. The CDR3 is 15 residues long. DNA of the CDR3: TGTGCCAGCAGCCCACTCACAGCGGGGCCTAGCGAGCAGTACTTC. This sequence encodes CASSPLTAGPSEQYF.

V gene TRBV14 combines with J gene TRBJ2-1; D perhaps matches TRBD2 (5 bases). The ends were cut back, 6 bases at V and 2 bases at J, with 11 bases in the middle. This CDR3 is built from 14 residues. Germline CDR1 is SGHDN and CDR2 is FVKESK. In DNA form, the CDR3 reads TGTGCCAGCAGTCCGAGAGGGACCTACAATGAGCAGTTCTTC. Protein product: CASSPRGTYNEQFF.

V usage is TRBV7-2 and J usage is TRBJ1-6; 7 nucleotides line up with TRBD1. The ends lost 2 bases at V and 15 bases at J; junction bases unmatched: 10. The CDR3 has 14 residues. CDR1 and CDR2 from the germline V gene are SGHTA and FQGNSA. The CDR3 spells CASSLWGQSYLLHF. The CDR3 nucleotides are TGTGCCAGCAGCTTATGGGGACAGAGTTATCTCCTCCACTTT.